One sample yielded the 23 T cell receptor beta chains listed below, sequenced in a study of T cells expressing NK-cell markers. For each CDR3 protein, TCRdb gives one entry from its re-call of the 5' RACE reads, without DNA. The table for this sample gives 150,000 to 170,000 distinct CDR3 sequences. Sequenced: blood T cells: a sorted CD56 or NKG2C T cell subset, CD4+ or CD8+ T cells, or bulk PBMC T cells (not recorded which). The source is a woman between 45 and 60 years old in good health.

This rearrangement joins TRBV7-6 to TRBJ2-7. Germline V gene sequence: CDR1 SGHVS, CDR2 FNYEAQ. The CDR3 consists of 15 residues. The CDR3 reads CASSLLGSDTYEQYF.

The rearrangement joins TRBV12-3 or TRBV12-4 to TRBJ2-7; TCRdb outputs TRBD2, but without DNA this stays unchecked. The CDR3 consists of 14 residues. CDR3 sequence: CASSALAALYEQYF.

The chain links TRBV10-3 to TRBJ1-1; the TCRdb D gene call, TRBD1, has no DNA to confirm it. This CDR3 region has 13 residues. In germline, CDR1 is ENHRY, CDR2 SYGVKD. The CDR3 is CATLSVPGDEAFF.

The chain uses TRBV2 and TRBJ2-5. Germline V gene sequence: CDR1 SNHLY, CDR2 FYNNEI. The CDR3 has 13 amino acids. CDR3 sequence reads: CASSEGNQETQYF.

This CDR3 reads CASGPPAQNIQYF. The chain carries TRBV12-5 and TRBJ2-4; the D gene TCRdb calls, TRBD2, cannot be checked with no DNA. CDR1 is LGHNT, CDR2 FRNRAP, per germline. The CDR3 has 13 residues.

V usage is TRBV19 and J usage is TRBJ1-1; TCRdb's D call of TRBD1 is untestable without DNA. Germline CDR1 reads LNHDA; CDR2 reads SQIVND (reference sequence). This CDR3 is built from 18 residues. CDR3 residues: CASSTSTGLPNMNTEAFF.

The chain is built from TRBV27 and TRBJ2-2; TCRdb outputs TRBD1, but without DNA this stays unchecked. Germline CDR1 and CDR2: MNHEY and SMNVEV (reference sequence). This CDR3 is built from 13 residues. The CDR3 spells CASSIQGSGELFF.

The chain employs TRBV9 and TRBJ2-1; the D gene TCRdb calls, TRBD2, cannot be checked with no DNA. The CDR3 covers 15 residues. Germline CDR1 SGDLS, CDR2 YYNGEE. CDR3 residues: CASSLTGLGNNEQFF. The complete variable domain, with remaining parts taken from reference TRBV9 and TRBJ2-1, reads DSGVTQTPKHLITATGQRVTLRCSPRSGDLSVYWYQQSLDQGLQFLIQYYNGEERAKGNILERFSAQQFPDLHSELNLSSLELGDSALYFCASSLTGLGNNEQFFGPGTRLTVL.

The chain is built from TRBV27 and TRBJ2-3. Germline assignment: CDR1 MNHEY and CDR2 SMNVEV (reference sequence). The CDR3 covers 14 residues. The CDR3 sequence is CASSLWNPTDTQYF.

The chain has TRBV13 and TRBJ2-7; TCRdb proposes TRBD1, but this gene call is untestable without DNA. The CDR3 runs 15 residues. Germline assignment: CDR1 PRHDT and CDR2 FYEKMQ (reference sequence). The CDR3 loop is CASSPAGQGSYEQYF. The full variable domain, rest sourced from reference TRBV13 and TRBJ2-7, is AAGVIQSPRHLIKEKRETATLKCYPIPRHDTVYWYQQGPGQDPQFLISFYEKMQSDKGSIPDRFSAQQFSDYHSELNMSSLELGDSALYFCASSPAGQGSYEQYFGPGTRLTVT.

The CDR3 reads CASSLTVGTAYNEQFF. V and J are TRBV7-9 and TRBJ2-1; with no DNA, the TCRdb D assignment of TRBD1 cannot be verified. Germline CDR1 and CDR2: SEHNR and FQNEAQ (reference sequence). CDR3 length: 16 residues.

V is TRBV24-1 and J is TRBJ2-5; TCRdb's D call, TRBD1, is unchecked because there is no DNA. The CDR3 totals 15 residues. Germline assignment: CDR1 KGHDR and CDR2 SFDVKD. CDR3: CATSDSGEVIETQYF.

The chain links TRBV2 to TRBJ2-1. This CDR3 region has 15 residues. In germline, CDR1 is SNHLY, CDR2 FYNNEI. The CDR3 is CASSEAAGSYNEQFF.

The gene calls are TRBV4-1 and TRBJ2-1; TCRdb's D call, TRBD1, is unchecked because there is no DNA. The CDR3 covers 13 residues. Per the germline V gene, CDR1 is MGHRA and CDR2 is YSYEKL. CDR3 sequence reads: CASRRTGGREQFF.

The chain employs TRBV19 and TRBJ1-3. The CDR3 length is 15 residues. Germline V gene data show CDR1 as LNHDA and CDR2 as SQIVND (reference sequence). CDR3 region: CASSIDEVSGNTIYF.

The CDR3: CASSSQGAGNEQYF. The chain employs TRBV5-6 and TRBJ2-7; TCRdb's assignment of TRBD1 cannot be checked, as there is no DNA. The CDR3 runs 14 residues. Germline V gene data show CDR1 as SGHDT and CDR2 as YYEEEE.

The CDR3 region is CASSEYRGQVAFF. The rearrangement uses TRBV25-1 and TRBJ1-1; TCRdb gives TRBD1 as the D gene, but with no DNA this cannot be confirmed. The CDR3 runs 13 residues. Per germline, CDR1 MGHDK and CDR2 SYGVNS.

This chain links TRBV6-1 with TRBJ1-2; without DNA, the TCRdb call of TRBD1 cannot be checked. CDR1 and CDR2 from the germline V gene are MNHNS and SASEGT. The CDR3 runs to 17 residues. This chain's CDR3 is CASRAGGYERRNYGYTF.

The genes are TRBV5-6 and TRBJ2-3; there is no DNA to check the TCRdb D call of TRBD2. The CDR3 contains 19 residues. The V gene's germline CDR1 is SGHDT and CDR2 YYEEEE. The CDR3 loop is CASSSGASPPGGKTDTQYF.

V usage is TRBV6-6 and J usage is TRBJ2-5. The CDR3 length is 14 residues. The V gene's germline CDR1 is MNHNY and CDR2 SVGAGI (reference sequence). The CDR3 loop is CASSYVGNQETQYF.

The J gene is TRBJ2-1, the V gene TRBV4-1. In germline, CDR1 is MGHRA, CDR2 YSYEKL. The CDR3 is 12 residues long. CDR3 protein: CASSRIGSPQFF.

This chain links TRBV7-2 with TRBJ1-1; the D call of TRBD1 rests on TCRdb alone, since no DNA is present to check it. CDR1 and CDR2 from the germline V gene are SGHTA and FQGNSA. This CDR3 is 18 amino acids long. CDR3 residues: CASSLADYRTGSNTEAFF.

This chain joins TRBV4-1 and TRBJ1-3; TCRdb's D gene call, TRBD1, goes unchecked for lack of DNA. This CDR3 comprises 17 residues. CDR1 is MGHRA, CDR2 YSYEKL, per germline. CDR3 in amino acids: CASSQDLRGGSGNTIYF.